Following are 28 T cell receptor beta chains from one sample sequenced in a study of CD8+CD57+ T cells in acquired aplastic anemia. The TCR beta profiling, which covered VDJ combination and CDR3 sequence, was carried out using genomic DNA as the template. TCRdb redid the calling of the reads with MiXCR, one entry per CDR3 protein. The sample contains some 160,000 distinct CDR3 sequences, 40% to 60% of which appear only once. Sequencing involved patients with CD8+CD57+ cell expansion previously shown by flow cytometry. The specimen was sorted CD4+, CD8+, or CD8+CD57+ T cells (not recorded which) from PBMCs. These receptors all come from a human donor with aplastic anemia.

Many counts were recorded for this clonotype. The rearrangement uses TRBV7-2 and TRBJ2-5, with TRBD1 matching 10 bases. CDR3 length: 16 amino acids. Looked up from germline, CDR1 is SGHTA and CDR2 is FQGNSA. J was trimmed by 2 bases and V by 5 bases; bases with no gene match: 8. The DNA for the CDR3 is TGTGCCAGCAGCACTAGACAGGGGGCGGGTCAAGAGACCCAGTACTTC. It translates to CASSTRQGAGQETQYF.

Concerning this clonotype: This may stem from a read error, because a much larger clone lies one nucleotide away. The chain joins TRBV9 to TRBJ2-5; D may match TRBD1 or TRBD2 (6 bases each). V dropped 5 bases and J dropped 1 base, with 15 bases sitting between them. The CDR3 is 15 residues long. Germline values: CDR1 SGDLS, CDR2 YYNGEE. CDR3 loop: CASSSAWGAQETQYF. CDR3 nucleotide sequence: TGTGCCAGCAGTAGTGCGTGGGGGGCCCAAGAGACCCAGTACTTC.

Points on this clonotype: This is likely a read error, given that the CDR3 carries no conserved phenylalanine or tryptophan at its end. The V and J genes are TRBV9 and TRBJ2-4; D possibly corresponds to TRBD1 (6 bases). The V and J ends lost 0 bases and 5 bases respectively, with 12 bases between them. The CDR3 is 15 residues long. Germline loops: CDR1 SGDLS, CDR2 YYNGEE. The CDR3, as DNA: TGTGCCAGCAGCGTAGAAGGGGGTGGAGAAAACATTCAGTACCTC. It translates to CASSVEGGGENIQYL.

V gene TRBV3-1 combines with J gene TRBJ2-1; unclear D gene. V was shortened by 5 bases and J by 5 bases, with 7 bases between the two germline ends. Per germline, CDR1 LGHDT and CDR2 YNNKEL (reference sequence). There are 12 residues in the CDR3. DNA of the CDR3: TGTGCCAGCAGCTTACTCAACAATGAGCAGTTCTTC. Translating gives CASSLLNNEQFF.

The gene calls are TRBV29-1 and TRBJ1-6; D ambiguous. CDR1 SQVTM and CDR2 ANQGSEA come from the germline V gene. The CDR3 covers 14 residues. The V and J ends lost 7 bases and 5 bases respectively, with 15 bases between them. The CDR3, as DNA: TGCAGCGGTGCTAATGACATGGATAATTCACCCCTCCACTTT. Residues: CSGANDMDNSPLHF. Filled out from reference TRBV29-1 and TRBJ1-6, the complete variable domain reads SAVISQKPSRDICQRGTSLTIQCQVDSQVTMMFWYRQQPGQSLTLIATANQGSEATYESGFVIDKFPISRPNLTFSTLTVSNMSPEDSSIYLCSGANDMDNSPLHFGNGTRLTVT.

The chain links TRBV7-9 to TRBJ2-7; no clear D gene. V lost 5 bases and J lost 4, with 9 bases in between. Germline loops: CDR1 SEHNR, CDR2 FQNEAQ (reference sequence). The CDR3 sequence is 12 residues long. CDR3 in amino acids: CASSDEFYEQYF. CDR3 nucleotides: TGTGCCAGCAGCGACGAGTTTTACGAGCAGTACTTC.

This clonotype was found many times. The chain is built from TRBV12-3 or TRBV12-4 and TRBJ1-2, with TRBD1 matching 7 bases. The CDR3 is 15 residues long. V lost 6 bases, J lost 5 bases, and 12 bases stayed unmatched. CDR3: CASSPTAGQSYGYTF. CDR3 coding DNA: TGTGCCAGCAGCCCCACCGCGGGACAGTCATATGGCTACACCTTC.

This clonotype was seen ten or more times. The chain links TRBV12-3 or TRBV12-4 to TRBJ2-7; no clear D. V was trimmed by 3 bases and J by 3 bases, leaving 6 bases between them. CDR3 length: 12 amino acids. The CDR3 DNA follows: TGTGCCAGCAGTTTCACTATCTACGAGCAGTACTTC. The encoded protein is CASSFTIYEQYF.

This chain connects TRBV2 to TRBJ1-6; D ambiguous. Trimming took off 4 bases at V and 9 bases at J, with 10 bases between the two ends. This CDR3 comprises 13 residues. CDR1 is SNHLY and CDR2 is FYNNEI in the germline V gene. CDR3 coding DNA: TGTGCCAGCAGTGTATACACCGCTTCACCCCTCCACTTT. Its protein is CASSVYTASPLHF.

The genes are TRBV19 and TRBJ2-7, with 8 bases that match TRBD2. J was trimmed by 3 bases and V by 9 bases; bases with no gene match: 10. CDR3 length: 14 amino acids. Germline values: CDR1 LNHDA, CDR2 SQIVND (reference sequence). CDR3 sequence reads: CASGIAGSHYEQYF. The CDR3 coding sequence is TGTGCCAGCGGAATAGCGGGGTCGCACTACGAGCAGTACTTC.

This chain connects TRBV15 to TRBJ2-5, with D perhaps TRBD1 or TRBD2 (5 bases each). Looked up from germline, CDR1 is LNHNV and CDR2 is YYDKDF (reference sequence). Trimming took 1 base from V and 2 from J, leaving 11 bases between them. The CDR3 consists of 15 residues. The CDR3 loop is CATSRGGSGQETQYF. In nucleotides, the CDR3 is TGTGCCACCAGCAGAGGGGGGAGCGGTCAAGAGACCCAGTACTTC. The whole variable domain, remainder taken from reference TRBV15 and TRBJ2-5, is DAMVIQNPRYQVTQFGKPVTLSCSQTLNHNVMYWYQQKSSQAPKLLFHYYDKDFNNEADTPDNFQSRRPNTSFCFLDIRSPGLGDTAMYLCATSRGGSGQETQYFGPGTRLLVL.

The chain uses TRBV5-6 and TRBJ2-7; D assignment may be TRBD1 or TRBD2 (5 bases each). CDR1 and CDR2 (germline): SGHDT, YYEEEE. Trimming removed 3 bases from V and 4 bases from J, with 11 bases in between. The CDR3 is 13 amino acids. DNA of the CDR3: TGTGCCAGCAGCTGGGGGACCGAATACGAGCAGTACTTC. This codes for CASSWGTEYEQYF.

Ten or more counts support this clonotype. The chain recombines TRBV19 with TRBJ2-3; no reliable D call. The CDR3 consists of 13 residues. CDR1 and CDR2 (germline): LNHDA, SQIVND (reference sequence). Trimming pared 5 bases from V and 2 bases from J, leaving 8 bases between. The CDR3 region is CASSPFITDTQYF. The CDR3 DNA reads TGTGCCAGTAGTCCCTTTATCACAGATACGCAGTATTTT.

The chain's CDR3 is CASSQSGTGDYEQYF. The CDR3 nucleotides are TGTGCCAGCAGCCAGTCCGGGACAGGAGACTACGAGCAGTACTTC. V and J are TRBV4-2 and TRBJ2-7; TRBD1 matches at 8 bases. Germline CDR1 is LGHNA and CDR2 is YNFKEQ. With 3 bases clipped from V and 3 bases from J, the junction kept 7 bases outside the gene matches. The CDR3 is 15 amino acids.

This clonotype was seen a few times. The genes are TRBV19 and TRBJ1-1; tentatively, D is TRBD1 (5 bases). Germline CDR1 is LNHDA and CDR2 is SQIVND (reference sequence). The CDR3 length is 12 residues. Trimming shortened V by 3 bases and J by 8 bases, and 10 bases separated the two germline ends. Written as DNA, the CDR3 is TGTGCCAGTAGTATGGGACGGTTGGAAGCTTTCTTT. Its translation: CASSMGRLEAFF.

This clonotype was counted many times. The chain is built from TRBV7-8 and TRBJ2-1, with D unclear. The CDR3 covers 15 residues. The germline V gene has CDR1 SGHVS and CDR2 FQNEAQ. The germline V and J ends were trimmed by 5 bases and 2 bases, with 13 bases remaining between them. The CDR3 protein is CASSPRLAPYNEQFF. For the CDR3, the DNA is TGTGCCAGCAGCCCCCGACTGGCGCCCTACAATGAGCAGTTCTTC.

The rearrangement links TRBV7-3 to TRBJ2-5; D gene unclear. Germline assignment: CDR1 SGHTA and CDR2 FQGTGA. CDR3 size: 18 residues. V was trimmed by 2 bases and J by 2 bases, leaving 21 bases between them. CDR3: CASSLSRRRLYWQETQYF. The CDR3 DNA sequence: TGTGCCAGCAGCTTATCGAGGCGGCGGCTGTACTGGCAAGAGACCCAGTACTTC. Based on the CDR3 plus reference TRBV7-3 and TRBJ2-5, the full variable domain is GAGVSQTPSNKVTEKGKYVELRCDPISGHTALYWYRQSLGQGPEFLIYFQGTGAADDSGLPNDRFFAVRPEGSVSTLKIQRTERGDSAVYLCASSLSRRRLYWQETQYFGPGTRLLVL.

This clonotype has a handful of counts. The chain employs TRBV28 and TRBJ1-5; TRBD1 aligns across 12 bases. Losses at the gene ends were 5 bases for V and 4 bases for J; bases not matched to a gene: 6. The V gene's germline CDR1 is MDHEN and CDR2 SYDVKM. This CDR3 spans 16 amino acids. The CDR3 nucleotides are TGTGCCAGCAGTGACCCGGGACAGGGGGCGAATCAGCCCCAGCATTTT. It translates to CASSDPGQGANQPQHF.

The chain links TRBV19 to TRBJ2-3; D remains ambiguous. Germline V gene data show CDR1 as LNHDA and CDR2 as SQIVND (reference sequence). The length of the CDR3 is 14 residues. V lost 3 bases and J 0 bases, leaving 7 bases between the germline ends. CDR3 sequence (DNA): TGTGCCAGTAGTATCCAAGGTAGCACAGATACGCAGTATTTT. Amino acid sequence: CASSIQGSTDTQYF.

To note about this clonotype: This may be a read error: a much more frequent sequence differs by one nucleotide. The rearrangement links TRBV13 to TRBJ2-1, with 7 bases aligning to TRBD2. V dropped 8 bases and J dropped 6; count of bases not matched to a gene: 10. The CDR3 extends over 14 amino acids. Per the germline V gene, CDR1 is PRHDT and CDR2 is FYEKMQ (reference sequence). CDR3 nucleotides: TGTGCCAGCCCCTCGACTAGCCGTTCCAATGAGCAGTTCTTC. It codes for CASPSTSRSNEQFF.

This clonotype was seen more than once but under ten times. V usage is TRBV5-5 and J usage is TRBJ1-6, with D unresolved. This CDR3 is 14 amino acids long. Germline V gene lookup returns CDR1 SGHKS and CDR2 YYEKEE (reference sequence). The ends were cut back, 0 bases at V and 7 bases at J, with 8 bases in the middle. CDR3 in amino acids: CASSLEAVNSPLHF. In DNA form, the CDR3 reads TGTGCCAGCAGCTTGGAGGCAGTAAATTCACCCCTCCACTTT.

Only a few counts were recorded for this clonotype. Being one base from a much bigger clone, this may be a read error. A read error is likely, as this CDR3 ends without the conserved phenylalanine or tryptophan. CDR3 in amino acids: CASSVDSTYGYTS. The DNA for the CDR3 is TGTGCCAGCAGCGTAGACTCTACCTATGGCTACACCTCC. The V gene is TRBV9, the J gene TRBJ1-2; D not resolved. The germline V and J ends were trimmed by 0 bases and 4 bases, with 7 bases remaining between them. Germline CDR1 and CDR2: SGDLS and YYNGEE. CDR3 size: 13 residues.

This clonotype was detected ten times or more. The chain joins TRBV6-6 to TRBJ2-1; D gene uncertain. The CDR3 spans 13 residues. Germline assignment: CDR1 MNHNY and CDR2 SVGAGI (reference sequence). V dropped 0 bases and J dropped 5 bases, with 5 bases sitting between them. This chain's CDR3 is CASSYSRNNEQFF. The CDR3 DNA follows: TGTGCCAGCAGTTACTCGCGGAACAATGAGCAGTTCTTC.

The V call is TRBV7-2, the J call TRBJ2-7, with TRBD2 matching over 7 bases. V lost 0 bases and J lost 0; bases outside the gene matches: 2. Germline V gene sequence: CDR1 SGHTA, CDR2 FQGNSA. The CDR3 sequence is 15 residues long. CDR3 coding DNA: TGTGCCAGCAGCTTAGCGGGGGGGAGCTCCTACGAGCAGTACTTC. Translated: CASSLAGGSSYEQYF.

This clonotype turned up a few times. Mismatch with germline at one junction end may stem from a read error. The rearrangement joins TRBV5-1 to TRBJ1-1, with D tentatively TRBD1 (6 bases). CDR1 and CDR2 (germline): SGHRS, YFSETQ. CDR3 size: 15 residues. The CDR3 reads CASRLGASMNTEAFF. The CDR3 DNA is TGCGCCAGCAGGTTGGGGGCCAGCATGAACACTGAAGCTTTCTTT.

Many counts were recorded for this clonotype. The rearrangement uses TRBV4-3 and TRBJ1-2; D is undetermined. Germline CDR1 LGHNA, CDR2 YSLEER. The CDR3 runs 16 residues. V was pared by 0 bases and J by 6 bases, with 17 bases between. The CDR3 sequence: CASSQDRAEGWDGYTF. The CDR3 coding sequence is TGCGCCAGCAGCCAAGATAGGGCGGAGGGTTGGGATGGCTACACCTTC.

The chain has TRBV7-6 and TRBJ2-1, with a tentative D call TRBD1 (5 bases). The V end was cut by 9 bases, the J end by 0 bases, with 9 bases between. The CDR3 consists of 13 residues. In germline, CDR1 is SGHVS, CDR2 FNYEAQ. Written as DNA, the CDR3 is TGTGCCAGGGGGCGGAGCTCCTACAATGAGCAGTTCTTC. Protein: CARGRSSYNEQFF.

This clonotype was recorded many times. The chain is built from TRBV10-3 and TRBJ1-1, with D unclear. The CDR3 is 13 amino acids. V shed 4 bases and J shed 6 bases, with 12 bases lying between them. The germline CDR1 and CDR2 sequences are ENHRY and SYGVKD. In DNA, the CDR3 is TGTGCCATCAGTGGCCAAGGCGTCGCTGAAGCTTTCTTT. It yields the protein CAISGQGVAEAFF.